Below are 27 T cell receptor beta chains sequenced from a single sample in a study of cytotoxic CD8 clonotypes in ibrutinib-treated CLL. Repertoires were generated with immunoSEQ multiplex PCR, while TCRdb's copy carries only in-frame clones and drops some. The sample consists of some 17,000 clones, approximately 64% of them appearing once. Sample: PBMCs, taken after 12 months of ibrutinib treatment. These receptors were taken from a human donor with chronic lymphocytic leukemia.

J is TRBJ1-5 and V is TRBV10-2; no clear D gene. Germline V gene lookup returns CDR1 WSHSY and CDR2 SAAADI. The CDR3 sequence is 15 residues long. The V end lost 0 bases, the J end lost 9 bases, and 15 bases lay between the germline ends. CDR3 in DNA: TGCGCCAGCAGTGAGTCCTCAGGCCAGTATCGGCCCCAGCATTTT. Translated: CASSESSGQYRPQHF.

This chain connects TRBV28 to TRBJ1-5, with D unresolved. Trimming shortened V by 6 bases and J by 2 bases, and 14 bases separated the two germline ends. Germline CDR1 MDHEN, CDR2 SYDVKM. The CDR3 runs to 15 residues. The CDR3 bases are TGTGCCAGCAGCCAAGCCGGGGAGGGCAATCAGCCCCAGCATTTT. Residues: CASSQAGEGNQPQHF.

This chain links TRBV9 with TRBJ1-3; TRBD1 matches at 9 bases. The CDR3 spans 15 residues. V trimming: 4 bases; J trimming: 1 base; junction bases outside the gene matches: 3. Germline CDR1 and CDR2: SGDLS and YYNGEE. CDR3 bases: TGTGCCAGCAGCCCCGGGACAGGGTCTGGAAACACCATATATTTT. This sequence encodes CASSPGTGSGNTIYF.

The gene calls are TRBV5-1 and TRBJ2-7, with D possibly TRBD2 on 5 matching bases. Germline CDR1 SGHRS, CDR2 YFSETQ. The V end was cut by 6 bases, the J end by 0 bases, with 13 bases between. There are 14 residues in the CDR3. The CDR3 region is CASNKAGNSYEQYF. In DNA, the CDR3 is TGCGCCAGCAACAAGGCGGGCAACTCCTACGAGCAGTACTTC. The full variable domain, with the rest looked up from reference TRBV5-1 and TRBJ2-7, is KAGVTQTPRYLIKTRGQQVTLSCSPISGHRSVSWYQQTPGQGLQFLFEYFSETQRNKGNFPGRFSGRQFSNSRSEMNVSTLELGDSALYLCASNKAGNSYEQYFGPGTRLTVT.

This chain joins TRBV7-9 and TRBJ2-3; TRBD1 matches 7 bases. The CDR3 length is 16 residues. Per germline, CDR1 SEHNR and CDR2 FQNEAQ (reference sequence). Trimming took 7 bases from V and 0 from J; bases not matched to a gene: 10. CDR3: CASNGVDRVSTDTQYF. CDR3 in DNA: TGTGCCAGCAACGGGGTCGACAGGGTTAGCACAGATACGCAGTATTTT.

The CDR3 is CSVGGAGKGYEQYF. The CDR3 DNA is TGCAGCGTTGGGGGGGCGGGAAAGGGCTACGAGCAGTACTTC. The chain is built from TRBV29-1 and TRBJ2-7; either TRBD1 or TRBD2 may supply D (6 bases each). Germline V gene lookup returns CDR1 SQVTM and CDR2 ANQGSEA. CDR3 length: 14 residues. The germline V and J ends were trimmed by 4 bases and 3 bases, with 16 bases remaining between them.

The CDR3 here is CASSLGLRTEIFSYEQYF. CDR3 in DNA: TGTGCCAGCAGCTTAGGCCTTCGGACAGAGATTTTTTCCTACGAGCAGTACTTC. The chain has TRBV7-9 and TRBJ2-7; D perhaps matches TRBD1 (6 bases). The CDR3 extends over 18 amino acids. Germline V gives CDR1 SEHNR, CDR2 FQNEAQ (reference sequence). V gave up 1 base and J gave up 1 base, with 20 bases separating them.

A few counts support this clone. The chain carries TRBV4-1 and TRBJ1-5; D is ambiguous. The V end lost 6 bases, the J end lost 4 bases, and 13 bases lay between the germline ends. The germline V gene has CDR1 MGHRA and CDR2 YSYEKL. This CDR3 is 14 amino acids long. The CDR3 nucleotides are TGCGCCAGCAGTCCCGGATGGAATAATCAGCCCCAGCATTTT. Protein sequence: CASSPGWNNQPQHF.

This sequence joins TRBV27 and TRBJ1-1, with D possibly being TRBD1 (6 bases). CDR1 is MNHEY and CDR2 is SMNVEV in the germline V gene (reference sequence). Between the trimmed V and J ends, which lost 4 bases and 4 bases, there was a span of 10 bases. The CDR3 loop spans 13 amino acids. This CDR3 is CASSSWGATEAFF. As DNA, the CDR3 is TGTGCCAGCAGTTCTTGGGGGGCCACTGAAGCTTTCTTT.

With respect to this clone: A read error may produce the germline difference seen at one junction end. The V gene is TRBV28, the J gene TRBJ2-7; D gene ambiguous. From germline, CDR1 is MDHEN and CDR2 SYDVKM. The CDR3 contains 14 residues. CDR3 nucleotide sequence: TGTGCCAGCAGTTTCAACCTTAACTCCCACGAGCAGTACTTC. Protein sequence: CASSFNLNSHEQYF.

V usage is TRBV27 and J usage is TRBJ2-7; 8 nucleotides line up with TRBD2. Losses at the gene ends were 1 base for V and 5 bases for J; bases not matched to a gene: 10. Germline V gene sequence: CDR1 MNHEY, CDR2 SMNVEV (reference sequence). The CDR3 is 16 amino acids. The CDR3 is CASSLWFREGIDEQYF. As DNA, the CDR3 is TGTGCCAGCAGTTTATGGTTCCGGGAGGGGATTGACGAGCAGTACTTC.

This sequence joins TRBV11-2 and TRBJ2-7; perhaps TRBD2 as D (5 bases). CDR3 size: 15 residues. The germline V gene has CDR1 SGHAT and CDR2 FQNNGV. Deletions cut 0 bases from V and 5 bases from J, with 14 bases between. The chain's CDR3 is CASSLDLEGFDEQYF. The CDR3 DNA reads TGTGCCAGCAGCTTAGATCTCGAGGGTTTCGACGAGCAGTACTTC.

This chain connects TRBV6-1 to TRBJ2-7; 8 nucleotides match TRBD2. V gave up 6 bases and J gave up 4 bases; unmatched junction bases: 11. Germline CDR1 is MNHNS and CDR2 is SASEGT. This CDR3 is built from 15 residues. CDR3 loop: CASRRGSSGSYEQYF. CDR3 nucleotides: TGTGCCAGCAGGAGGGGGTCTAGCGGGTCATACGAGCAGTACTTC.

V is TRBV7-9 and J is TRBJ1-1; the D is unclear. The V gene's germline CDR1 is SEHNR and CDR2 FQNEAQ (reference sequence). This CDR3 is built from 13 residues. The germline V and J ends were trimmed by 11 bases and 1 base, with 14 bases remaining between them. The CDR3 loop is CALVRGSNTEAFF. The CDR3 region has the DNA TGTGCCCTAGTGCGGGGTTCGAACACTGAAGCTTTCTTT. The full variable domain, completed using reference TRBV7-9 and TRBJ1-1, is DTGVSQNPRHKITKRGQNVTFRCDPISEHNRLYWYRQTLGQGPEFLTYFQNEAQLEKSRLLSDRFSAERPKGSFSTLEIQRTEQGDSAMYLCALVRGSNTEAFFGQGTRLTVV.

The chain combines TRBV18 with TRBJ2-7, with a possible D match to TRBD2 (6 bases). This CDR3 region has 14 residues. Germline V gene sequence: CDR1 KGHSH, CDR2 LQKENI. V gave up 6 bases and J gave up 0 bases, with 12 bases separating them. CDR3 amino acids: CASSPGLSSYEQYF. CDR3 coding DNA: TGTGCCAGCTCCCCGGGACTGAGCTCCTACGAGCAGTACTTC.

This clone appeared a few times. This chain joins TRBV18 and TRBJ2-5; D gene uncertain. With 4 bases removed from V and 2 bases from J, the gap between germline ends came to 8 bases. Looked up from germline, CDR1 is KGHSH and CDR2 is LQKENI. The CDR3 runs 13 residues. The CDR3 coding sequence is TGTGCCAGCTCACTCGTCACACAAGAGACCCAGTACTTC. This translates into CASSLVTQETQYF.

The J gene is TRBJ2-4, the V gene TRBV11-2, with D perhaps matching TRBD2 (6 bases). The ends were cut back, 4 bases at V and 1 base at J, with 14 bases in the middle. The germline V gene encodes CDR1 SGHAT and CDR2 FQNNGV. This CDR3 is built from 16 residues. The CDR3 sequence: CASSSQRSGAKNIQYF. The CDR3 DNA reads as TGTGCCAGCAGCTCCCAGCGGAGCGGGGCCAAAAACATTCAGTACTTC.

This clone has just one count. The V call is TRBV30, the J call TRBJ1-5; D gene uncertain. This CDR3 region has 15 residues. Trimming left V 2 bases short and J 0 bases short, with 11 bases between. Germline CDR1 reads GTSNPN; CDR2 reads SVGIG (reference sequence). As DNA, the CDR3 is TGTGCCTGGAGTATCGGTCCCTTTAGCAATCAGCCCCAGCATTTT. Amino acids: CAWSIGPFSNQPQHF.

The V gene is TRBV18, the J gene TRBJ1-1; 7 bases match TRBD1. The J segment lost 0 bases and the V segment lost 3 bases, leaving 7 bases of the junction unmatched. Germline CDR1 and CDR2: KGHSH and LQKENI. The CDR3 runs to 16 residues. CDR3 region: CASSPGDRHMNTEAFF. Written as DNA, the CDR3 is TGTGCCAGCTCACCGGGGGACAGACACATGAACACTGAAGCTTTCTTT.

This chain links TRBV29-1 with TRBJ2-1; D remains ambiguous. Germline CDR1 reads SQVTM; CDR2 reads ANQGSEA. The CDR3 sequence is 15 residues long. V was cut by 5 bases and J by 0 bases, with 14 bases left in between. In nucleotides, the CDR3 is TGCAGCGTTACCCAAAACCCTAACTCCTACAATGAGCAGTTCTTC. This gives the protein CSVTQNPNSYNEQFF.

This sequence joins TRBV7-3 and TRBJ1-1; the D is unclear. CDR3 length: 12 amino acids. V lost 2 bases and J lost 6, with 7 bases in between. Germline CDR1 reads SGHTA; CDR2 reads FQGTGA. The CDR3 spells CASSLGTSEAFF. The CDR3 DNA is TGTGCCAGCAGCTTAGGAACATCTGAAGCTTTCTTT.

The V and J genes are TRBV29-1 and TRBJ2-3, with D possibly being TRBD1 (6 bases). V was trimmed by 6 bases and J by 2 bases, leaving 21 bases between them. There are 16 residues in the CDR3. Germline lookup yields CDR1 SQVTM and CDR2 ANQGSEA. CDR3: CSVEDSRSENTDTQYF. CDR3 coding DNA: TGCAGCGTGGAGGACAGCCGAAGCGAAAACACAGATACGCAGTATTTT.

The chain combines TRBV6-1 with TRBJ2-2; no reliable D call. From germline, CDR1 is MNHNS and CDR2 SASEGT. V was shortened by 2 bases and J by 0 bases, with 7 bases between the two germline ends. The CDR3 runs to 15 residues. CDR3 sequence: CASSELGPNTGELFF. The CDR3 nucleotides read TGTGCCAGCAGTGAACTGGGCCCGAACACCGGGGAGCTGTTTTTT.

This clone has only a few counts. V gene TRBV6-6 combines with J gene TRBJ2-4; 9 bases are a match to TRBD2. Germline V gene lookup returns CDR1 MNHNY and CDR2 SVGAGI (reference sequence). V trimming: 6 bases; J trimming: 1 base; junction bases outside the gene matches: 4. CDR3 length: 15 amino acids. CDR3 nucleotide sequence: TGTGCCAGCAGACCCGGGACTAGCGCCAAAAACATTCAGTACTTC. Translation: CASRPGTSAKNIQYF.

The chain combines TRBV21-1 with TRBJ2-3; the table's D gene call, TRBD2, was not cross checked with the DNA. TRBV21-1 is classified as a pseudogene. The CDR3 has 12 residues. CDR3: CASSNGGATQYF. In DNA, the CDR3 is TGTGCCAGCAGCAATGGGGGGGCTACGCAGTATTTT.

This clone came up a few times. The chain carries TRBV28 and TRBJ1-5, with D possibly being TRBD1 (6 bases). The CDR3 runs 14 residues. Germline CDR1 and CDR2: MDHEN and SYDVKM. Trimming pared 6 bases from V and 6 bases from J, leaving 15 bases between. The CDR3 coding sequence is TGTGCCAGCAGCCAGGGGCTCTGGGGTCAGCCCCAGCATTTT. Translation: CASSQGLWGQPQHF.

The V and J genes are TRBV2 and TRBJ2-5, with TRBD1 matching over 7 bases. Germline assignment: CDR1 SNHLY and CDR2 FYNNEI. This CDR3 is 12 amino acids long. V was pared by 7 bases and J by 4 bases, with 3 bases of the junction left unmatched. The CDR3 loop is CASTGQIETQYF. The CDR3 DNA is TGTGCCAGCACGGGACAGATAGAGACCCAGTACTTC.